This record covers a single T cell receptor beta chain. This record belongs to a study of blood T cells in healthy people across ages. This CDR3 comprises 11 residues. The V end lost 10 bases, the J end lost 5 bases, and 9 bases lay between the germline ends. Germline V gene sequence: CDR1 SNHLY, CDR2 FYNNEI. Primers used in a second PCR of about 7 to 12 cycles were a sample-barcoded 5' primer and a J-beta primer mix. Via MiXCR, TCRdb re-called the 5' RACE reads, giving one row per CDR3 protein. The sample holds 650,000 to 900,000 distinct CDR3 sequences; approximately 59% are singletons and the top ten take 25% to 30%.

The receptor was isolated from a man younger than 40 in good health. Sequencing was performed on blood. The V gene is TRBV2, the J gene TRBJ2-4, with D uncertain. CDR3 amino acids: CAKRWENIQYF. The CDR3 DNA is TGTGCCAAACGCTGGGAAAACATTCAGTACTTC.